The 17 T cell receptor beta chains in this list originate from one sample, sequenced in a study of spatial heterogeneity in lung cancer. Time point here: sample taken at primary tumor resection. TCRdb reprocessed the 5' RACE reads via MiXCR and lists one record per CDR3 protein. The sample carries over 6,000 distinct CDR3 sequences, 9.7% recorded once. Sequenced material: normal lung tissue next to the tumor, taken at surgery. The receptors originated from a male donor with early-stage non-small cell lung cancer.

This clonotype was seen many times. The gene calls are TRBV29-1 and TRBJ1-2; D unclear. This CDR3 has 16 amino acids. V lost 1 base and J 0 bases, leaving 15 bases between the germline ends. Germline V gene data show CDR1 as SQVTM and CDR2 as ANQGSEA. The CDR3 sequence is CSVEGGQPQANYGYTF. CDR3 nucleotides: TGCAGCGTTGAAGGAGGGCAGCCCCAAGCTAACTATGGCTACACCTTC.

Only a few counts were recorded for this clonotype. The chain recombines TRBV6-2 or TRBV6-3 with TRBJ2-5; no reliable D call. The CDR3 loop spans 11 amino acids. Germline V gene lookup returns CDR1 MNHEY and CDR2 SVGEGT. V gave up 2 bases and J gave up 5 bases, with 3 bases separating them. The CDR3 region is CASSYGETQYF. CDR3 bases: TGTGCCAGCAGTTACGGGGAGACCCAGTACTTC.

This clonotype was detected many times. CDR3 bases: TGCGCCAGCAGCTCAAAAGGGGCGGGAGTTGGCGGGAATGAGCAGTTCTTC. Amino acid sequence: CASSSKGAGVGGNEQFF. The rearrangement joins TRBV5-1 to TRBJ2-1; TRBD2 agrees at 7 bases. The CDR3 is 17 amino acids. Germline CDR1 SGHRS, CDR2 YFSETQ. The V segment lost 3 bases and the J segment 7 bases; nucleotides outside the gene matches: 16.

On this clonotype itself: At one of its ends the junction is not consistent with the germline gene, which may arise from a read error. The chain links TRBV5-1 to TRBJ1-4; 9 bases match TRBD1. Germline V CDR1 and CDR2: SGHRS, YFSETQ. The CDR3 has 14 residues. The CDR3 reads CASSSGTGTEKQFF. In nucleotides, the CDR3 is TGCGCCAGCAGCTCCGGGACAGGGACTGAAAAACAGTTTTTT.

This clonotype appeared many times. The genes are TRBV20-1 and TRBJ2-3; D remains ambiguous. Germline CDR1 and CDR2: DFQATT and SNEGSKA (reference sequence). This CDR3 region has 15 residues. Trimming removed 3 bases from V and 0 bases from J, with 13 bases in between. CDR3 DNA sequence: TGCAGTGCTAGGGCCCCTGGTGTGAGCACAGATACGCAGTATTTT. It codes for CSARAPGVSTDTQYF.

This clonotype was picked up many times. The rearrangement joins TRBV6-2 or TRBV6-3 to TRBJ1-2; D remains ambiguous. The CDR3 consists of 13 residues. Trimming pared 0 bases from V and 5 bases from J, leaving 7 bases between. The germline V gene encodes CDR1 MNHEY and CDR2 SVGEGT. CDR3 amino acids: CASSYSRFYGYTF. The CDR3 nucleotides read TGTGCCAGCAGTTACTCCCGCTTTTATGGCTACACCTTC.

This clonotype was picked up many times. The CDR3 DNA sequence: TGCGCCAGCGGAAATGGGGGTGACTACAATGAGCAGTTCTTC. Protein: CASGNGGDYNEQFF. This chain uses TRBV5-1 with TRBJ2-1; D is perhaps TRBD1 or TRBD2 (5 bases each). The V gene's germline CDR1 is SGHRS and CDR2 YFSETQ. The CDR3 sequence is 14 residues long. V was shortened by 7 bases and J by 3 bases, with 14 bases between the two germline ends.

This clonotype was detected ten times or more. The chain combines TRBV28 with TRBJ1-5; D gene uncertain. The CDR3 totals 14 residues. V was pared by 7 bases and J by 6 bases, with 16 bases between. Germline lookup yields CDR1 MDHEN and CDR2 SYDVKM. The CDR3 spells CASTGRVKIQPQHF. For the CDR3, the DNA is TGTGCCAGCACCGGTCGGGTGAAAATTCAGCCCCAGCATTTT.

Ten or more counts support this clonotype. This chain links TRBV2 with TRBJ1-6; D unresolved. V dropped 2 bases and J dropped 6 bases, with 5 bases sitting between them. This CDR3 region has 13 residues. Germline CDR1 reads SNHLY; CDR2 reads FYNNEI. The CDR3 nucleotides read TGTGCCAGCAGTGAACGGACTAATTCACCCCTCCACTTT. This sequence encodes CASSERTNSPLHF.

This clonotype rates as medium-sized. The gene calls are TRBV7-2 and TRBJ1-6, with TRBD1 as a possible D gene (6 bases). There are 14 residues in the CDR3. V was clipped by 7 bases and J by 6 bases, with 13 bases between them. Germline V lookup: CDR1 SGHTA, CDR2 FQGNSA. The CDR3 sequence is CASKPQGGNSPLHF. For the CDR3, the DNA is TGTGCCAGCAAACCACAGGGTGGTAATTCACCCCTCCACTTT.

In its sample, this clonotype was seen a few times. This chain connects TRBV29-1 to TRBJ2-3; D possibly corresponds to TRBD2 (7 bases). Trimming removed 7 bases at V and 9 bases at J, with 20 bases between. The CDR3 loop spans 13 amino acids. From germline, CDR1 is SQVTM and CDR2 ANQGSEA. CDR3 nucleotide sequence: TGCAGCGGAACAGGGTATGCGCGGGAGACGCAGTATTTT. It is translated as CSGTGYARETQYF.

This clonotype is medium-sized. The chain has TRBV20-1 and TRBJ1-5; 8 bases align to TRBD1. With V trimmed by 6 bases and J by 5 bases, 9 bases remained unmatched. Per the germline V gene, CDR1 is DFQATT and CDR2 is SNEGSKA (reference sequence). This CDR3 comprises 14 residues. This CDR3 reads CSASDRAVDQPQHF. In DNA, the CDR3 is TGCAGTGCCTCGGACAGGGCCGTGGATCAGCCCCAGCATTTT.

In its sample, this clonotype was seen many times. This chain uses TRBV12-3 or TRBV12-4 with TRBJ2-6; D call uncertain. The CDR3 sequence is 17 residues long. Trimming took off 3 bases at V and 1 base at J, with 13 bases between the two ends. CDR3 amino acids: CASSFRPQGSGANVLTF. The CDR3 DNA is TGTGCCAGCAGTTTCCGTCCTCAAGGATCTGGGGCCAACGTCCTGACTTTC.

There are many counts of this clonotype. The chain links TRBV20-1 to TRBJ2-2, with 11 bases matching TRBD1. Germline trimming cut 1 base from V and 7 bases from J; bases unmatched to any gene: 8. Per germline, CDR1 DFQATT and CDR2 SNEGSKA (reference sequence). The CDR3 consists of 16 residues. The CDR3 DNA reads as TGCAGTGCTAGAGCGGCGGACAGGGGGCAAAACGGGGAGCTGTTTTTT. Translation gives CSARAADRGQNGELFF.

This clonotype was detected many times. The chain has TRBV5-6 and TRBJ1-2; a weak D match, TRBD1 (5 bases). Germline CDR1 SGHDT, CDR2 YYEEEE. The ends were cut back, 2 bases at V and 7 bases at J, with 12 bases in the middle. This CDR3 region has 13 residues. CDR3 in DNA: TGTGCCAGCAGCTTAGGGACTGGGCCTGGCTACACCTTC. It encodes CASSLGTGPGYTF.

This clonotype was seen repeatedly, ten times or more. The CDR3 loop is CASSSLMGQPQHF. The CDR3 bases are TGTGCCAGCAGTTCCCTAATGGGACAGCCCCAGCATTTT. The chain combines TRBV12-3 or TRBV12-4 with TRBJ1-5; D is uncertain. The CDR3 consists of 13 residues. Trimming took off 4 bases at V and 7 bases at J, with 11 bases between the two ends.

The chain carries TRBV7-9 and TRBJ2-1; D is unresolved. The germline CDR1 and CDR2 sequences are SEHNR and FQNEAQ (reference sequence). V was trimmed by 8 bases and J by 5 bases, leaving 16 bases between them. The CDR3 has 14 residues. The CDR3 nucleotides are TGTGCCAGCGACTCCCTGGCCGTTCACAATGAGCAGTTCTTC. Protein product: CASDSLAVHNEQFF.